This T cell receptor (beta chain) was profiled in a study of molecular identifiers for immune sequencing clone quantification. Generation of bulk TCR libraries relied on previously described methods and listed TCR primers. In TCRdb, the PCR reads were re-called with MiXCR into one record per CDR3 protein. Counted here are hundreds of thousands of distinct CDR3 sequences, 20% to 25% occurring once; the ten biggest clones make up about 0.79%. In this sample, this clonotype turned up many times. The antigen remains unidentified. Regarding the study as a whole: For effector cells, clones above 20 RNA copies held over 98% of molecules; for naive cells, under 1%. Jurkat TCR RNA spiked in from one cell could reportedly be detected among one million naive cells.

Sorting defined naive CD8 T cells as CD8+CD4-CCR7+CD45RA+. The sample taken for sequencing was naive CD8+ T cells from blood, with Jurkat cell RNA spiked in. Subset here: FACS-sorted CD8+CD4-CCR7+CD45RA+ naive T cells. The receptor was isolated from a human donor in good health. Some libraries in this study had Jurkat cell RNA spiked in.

The CDR3: CAGWKAFTDTQYF. The CDR3 region has the DNA TGTGCCGGGTGGAAGGCGTTTACAGATACGCAGTATTTT. V and J are TRBV30 and TRBJ2-3; D is ambiguous. CDR1 and CDR2 from the germline V gene are GTSNPN and SVGIG (reference sequence). This CDR3 contains 13 residues. The V end lost 8 bases, the J end lost 3 bases, and 15 bases lay between the germline ends.